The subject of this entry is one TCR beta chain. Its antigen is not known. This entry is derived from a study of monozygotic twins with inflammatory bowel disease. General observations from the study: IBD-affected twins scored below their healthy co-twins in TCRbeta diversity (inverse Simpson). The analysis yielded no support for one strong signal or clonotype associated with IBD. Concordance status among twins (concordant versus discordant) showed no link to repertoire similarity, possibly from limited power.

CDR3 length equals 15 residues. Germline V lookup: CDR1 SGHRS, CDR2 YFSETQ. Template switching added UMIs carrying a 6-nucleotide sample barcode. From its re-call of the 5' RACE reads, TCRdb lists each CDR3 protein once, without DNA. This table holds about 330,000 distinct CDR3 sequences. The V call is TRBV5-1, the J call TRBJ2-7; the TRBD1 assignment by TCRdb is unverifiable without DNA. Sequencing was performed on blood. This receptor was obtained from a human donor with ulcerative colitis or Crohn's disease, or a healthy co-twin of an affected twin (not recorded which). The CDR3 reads CASSRSGTGRYEQYF. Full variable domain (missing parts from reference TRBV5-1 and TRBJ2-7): KAGVTQTPRYLIKTRGQQVTLSCSPISGHRSVSWYQQTPGQGLQFLFEYFSETQRNKGNFPGRFSGRQFSNSRSEMNVSTLELGDSALYLCASSRSGTGRYEQYFGPGTRLTVT.